The clone carrying this T cell receptor beta chain was found once. The CDR3 length is 14 residues. V lost 3 bases to trimming and J lost 5 bases; unmatched junction nucleotides: 3. The germline CDR1 and CDR2 sequences are SNHLY and FYNNEI. This sample is part of a study of blood T cell repertoires in COVID-19. Overall study: Material from acute and convalescent COVID-19 was sourced from the United States, Italy and Spain. From T cells, B-cell-depleted T cells, or PBMCs came the material, which was cDNA or gDNA.

Methods used by the authors: Estimates of nucleated cell counts were drawn from the amplification of reference gene primers. The protocol was immunoSEQ multiplex PCR, while the TCRdb copy is restricted to in-frame clones and leaves out a portion. V, J and clone size are taken as reported in that table, and D and trimming were inferred from the DNA itself. The profile shows 280,000 or so clones, 70% to 90% of them singletons. This clonotype was obtained from a man younger than 35 with active or convalescent COVID-19. The specimen sequenced was peripheral blood. This rearrangement joins TRBV2 to TRBJ2-2; 7 bases match TRBD2. CDR3 bases: TGTGCCAGCAGTGAGGGGCGGGGGACCGGGGAGCTGTTTTTT. Translated, it gives CASSEGRGTGELFF.